Below are 4 T cell receptor beta chains sequenced from a single sample in a study of CD8+ T cells in alopecia areata (dated by TCRdb to the late 2010s). The library was built by means of the immunoSEQ multiplex PCR assay. RNA was extracted from all samples and reverse transcribed into cDNA as template for TCR sequencing. The table was pulled from immuneACCESS by TCRdb, which kept in-frame rearrangements only. Such tables lose some clones; where checked, under half of the loss comes from unresolved V genes, and the rest has no known cause. The sample table shows about 180,000 clones, and less than 70% are seen once. The ten most abundant clones make up 10% to 12% of the sample. In the paper's terms, the time point label means: 20 to 30 weeks on oral tofacitinib. The label giving this sample's treatment or condition can be read as: oral pan-JAK inhibitor, 5-10 mg twice daily. Sample: CD8+ T cells sorted from blood, taken at week 24, from a patient treated with tofacitinib. These receptors were collected from a human donor with alopecia areata.

This sequence joins TRBV5-6 and TRBJ2-7; tentatively, D is TRBD2 (5 bases). The V end lost 4 bases, the J end lost 1 base, and 9 bases lay between the germline ends. Germline V CDR1 and CDR2: SGHDT, YYEEEE. The CDR3 covers 13 residues. This chain's CDR3 is CASSDTGSYEQYF. In nucleotides, the CDR3 is TGTGCCAGCAGCGACACGGGATCCTACGAGCAGTACTTC.

In its sample, this clone was seen a few times. The chain joins TRBV4-2 to TRBJ1-1, with D perhaps matching TRBD1 (5 bases). V was trimmed by 0 bases and J by 5 bases, leaving 10 bases between them. CDR1 and CDR2 from the germline V gene are LGHNA and YNFKEQ. The CDR3 is 14 residues long. CDR3 nucleotide sequence: TGTGCCAGCAGCCAAGATGATAGGGGAACTGAAGCTTTCTTT. Its translation: CASSQDDRGTEAFF.

This clone showed up just a few times. The genes are TRBV19 and TRBJ2-5; TRBD1 aligns across 9 bases. In germline, CDR1 is LNHDA, CDR2 SQIVND (reference sequence). Trimming at V came to 4 bases and at J to 2 bases, leaving 8 bases not matched to a gene. There are 16 residues in the CDR3. CDR3 DNA: TGTGCCAGTAGTAACAGGGGGCGAGAGGGGCAAGAGACCCAGTACTTC. Its protein product is CASSNRGREGQETQYF.

The chain recombines TRBV9 with TRBJ2-7, with D hard to call. CDR3 length: 11 residues. CDR1 SGDLS and CDR2 YYNGEE come from the germline V gene. V lost 5 bases, J lost 3 bases, and 6 bases lay in between. CDR3 amino acids: CASSSGYEQYF. The CDR3 nucleotides read TGTGCCAGCAGTTCAGGCTACGAGCAGTACTTC.